The next 27 T cell receptor beta chains were all read from a single sample in a study of chemoradiotherapy in HPV16-positive cancers. Sequencing was performed with immunoSEQ multiplex PCR; in TCRdb, only in-frame clones are kept and a portion is missing. This sample yields about 2,800 clones, of which around three quarters are seen a single time; roughly a tenth belongs to the top ten. The sequenced sample was tumor tissue, obtained from a patient who underwent chemoradiotherapy. The receptors here all came from a human donor with HPV-associated anogenital cancer.

The chain is built from TRBV9 and TRBJ1-1; the D gene is possibly TRBD1 (5 bases). Trimming removed 0 bases at V and 7 bases at J, with 7 bases between. Germline CDR1 is SGDLS and CDR2 is YYNGEE. The CDR3 spans 12 residues. The CDR3 DNA is TGTGCCAGCAGCGTAGGGGACGGTGAAGCTTTCTTT. It codes for CASSVGDGEAFF.

The gene calls are TRBV13 and TRBJ1-3, with 7 bases fitting TRBD1. The junction had 7 bases not matched to a gene; V was cut back by 5 bases and J by 6 bases. The germline V gene has CDR1 PRHDT and CDR2 FYEKMQ (reference sequence). The CDR3 is 14 residues long. The CDR3 region is CASSLGQVQNTIYF. The CDR3 coding sequence is TGTGCCAGCAGCCTCGGACAGGTGCAAAACACCATATATTTT.

The count of this clone is one. This rearrangement joins TRBV10-3 to TRBJ2-1, with D perhaps matching TRBD1 or TRBD2 (6 bases each). V lost 11 bases, J lost 8 bases, and 28 bases lay in between. The germline V gene encodes CDR1 ENHRY and CDR2 SYGVKD. This CDR3 region has 16 residues. CDR3 region: CAVRNDTGTPWDEQFF. The CDR3 nucleotides read TGTGCCGTAAGAAATGACACAGGGACTCCATGGGATGAGCAGTTCTTC.

The chain employs TRBV7-9 and TRBJ1-1; D is undetermined. Germline CDR1 reads SEHNR; CDR2 reads FQNEAQ (reference sequence). This CDR3 has 9 amino acids. With 4 bases removed from V and 9 bases from J, the gap between germline ends came to 3 bases. CDR3 protein: CASSSKAFF. The CDR3, as DNA: TGTGCCAGCAGCTCTAAAGCTTTCTTT. Full variable domain (rest looked up from reference TRBV7-9 and TRBJ1-1): DTGVSQNPRHKITKRGQNVTFRCDPISEHNRLYWYRQTLGQGPEFLTYFQNEAQLEKSRLLSDRFSAERPKGSFSTLEIQRTEQGDSAMYLCASSSKAFFGQGTRLTVV.

V is TRBV6-1 and J is TRBJ1-2; D perhaps matches TRBD1 (5 bases). This CDR3 is built from 13 residues. Trimming removed 2 bases from V and 4 bases from J, with 8 bases in between. In germline, CDR1 is MNHNS, CDR2 SASEGT. CDR3 protein: CASSESGTYGYTF. CDR3 DNA sequence: TGTGCCAGCAGTGAATCGGGGACCTATGGCTACACCTTC.

In this sample, this clone turned up once. This rearrangement joins TRBV9 to TRBJ1-4, with a weak D call TRBD1 (6 bases). Trimming took off 3 bases at V and 10 bases at J, with 28 bases between the two ends. The CDR3 totals 18 residues. Germline V gene sequence: CDR1 SGDLS, CDR2 YYNGEE. This chain's CDR3 is CASSERTAAGENPGKLFF. The CDR3 DNA follows: TGTGCCAGCAGCGAACGGACAGCTGCAGGCGAAAATCCTGGAAAACTGTTTTTT.

In its sample, this clone was seen once. The V and J genes are TRBV7-9 and TRBJ2-6, with D possibly being TRBD2 (6 bases). The germline gives CDR1 SEHNR, CDR2 FQNEAQ (reference sequence). The V end was cut by 3 bases, the J end by 0 bases, with 15 bases between. The CDR3 totals 18 residues. This CDR3 is CASSFQGGLSSGANVLTF. DNA for the CDR3: TGTGCCAGCAGCTTTCAGGGAGGTTTAAGCTCTGGGGCCAACGTCCTGACTTTC.

The V and J genes are TRBV13 and TRBJ2-7, with TRBD2 identical over 11 bases. The CDR3 loop spans 16 amino acids. CDR1 is PRHDT and CDR2 is FYEKMQ in the germline V gene (reference sequence). Unmatched junction bases numbered 7, after V lost 0 bases and J lost 6 bases. As DNA, the CDR3 is TGTGCCAGCAGCTTAGGACTAGCGGGAGCGAACCCCGAGCAGTACTTC. Its protein is CASSLGLAGANPEQYF.

The rearrangement uses TRBV12-1 and TRBJ2-5; TRBD1 reflects the table's D call only, with no check against the DNA. TRBV12-1 is tagged as a pseudogene. CDR3 length equals 16 residues. The CDR3: CASSFLTGSKTETQYF. The CDR3 nucleotides are TGTGCCAGCAGCTTTCTGACAGGGTCGAAGACAGAGACCCAGTACTTC.

Comments on this clone: Sequence at one end of the junction differs from germline and may be a read error. This chain connects TRBV13 to TRBJ2-7; either TRBD1 or TRBD2 may supply D (5 bases each). This CDR3 region has 14 residues. The germline V gene has CDR1 PRHDT and CDR2 FYEKMQ (reference sequence). Here the CDR3 reads CASSLGDRHLEQYF. DNA of the CDR3: TGTGCCAGCAGCCTAGGGGACCGACATCTCGAGCAGTACTTC.

The V gene is TRBV7-9, the J gene TRBJ2-1, with unresolved D. Germline lookup yields CDR1 SEHNR and CDR2 FQNEAQ (reference sequence). This CDR3 is built from 10 residues. V was pared by 8 bases and J by 10 bases, with 9 bases between. CDR3 protein: CASGTAEQFF. The CDR3 nucleotides are TGTGCCAGCGGAACAGCGGAGCAGTTCTTC.

This sequence joins TRBV30 and TRBJ1-1, with a tentative D call TRBD1 (6 bases). V lost 8 bases and J 4 bases, leaving 17 bases between the germline ends. This CDR3 is built from 13 residues. Germline V gives CDR1 GTSNPN, CDR2 SVGIG (reference sequence). In nucleotides, the CDR3 is TGTGCCCATACGACAGGATTCGGCACTGAAGCTTTCTTT. It specifies CAHTTGFGTEAFF. Full variable domain (rest looked up from reference TRBV30 and TRBJ1-1): SQTIHQWPATLVQPVGSPLSLECTVEGTSNPNLYWYRQAAGRGLQLLFYSVGIGQISSEVPQNLSASRPQDRQFILSSKKLLLSDSGFYLCAHTTGFGTEAFFGQGTRLTVV.

The chain carries TRBV2 and TRBJ2-1; 7 bases are a match to TRBD2. The V segment lost 7 bases and the J segment 3 bases; nucleotides outside the gene matches: 6. Germline values: CDR1 SNHLY, CDR2 FYNNEI. This CDR3 is 14 amino acids long. CDR3 region: CASIAGADYNEQFF. In nucleotides, the CDR3 is TGTGCCAGCATTGCGGGAGCGGACTACAATGAGCAGTTCTTC.

In regard to this clone: The same CDR3 is also encoded by other DNA sequences in this sample. The chain recombines TRBV2 with TRBJ2-5, with D unclear. Germline-derived CDR1 and CDR2 are SNHLY and FYNNEI. Between the trimmed V and J ends, which lost 4 bases and 4 bases, there was a span of 4 bases. The CDR3 extends over 11 amino acids. Here the CDR3 reads CASSVRETQYF. Written as DNA, the CDR3 is TGTGCCAGCAGTGTACGAGAGACCCAGTACTTC.

The chain combines TRBV2 with TRBJ1-2, with 10 bases fitting TRBD1. V was clipped by 5 bases and J by 7 bases; unmatched bases: 7. The CDR3 totals 14 residues. Germline CDR1 SNHLY, CDR2 FYNNEI. CDR3 DNA sequence: TGTGCCAGCAGTTACCCGACAGGGGGCAGTGGCTACACCTTC. Its translation is CASSYPTGGSGYTF.

This sequence joins TRBV4-2 and TRBJ2-3, with TRBD2 identical over 11 bases. This CDR3 contains 17 residues. Per germline, CDR1 LGHNA and CDR2 YNFKEQ. The V gene end was trimmed by 0 bases and the J gene end by 5 bases; junction bases not matched to a gene: 7. As DNA, the CDR3 is TGTGCCAGCAGCCAAGACGGTAGCGGGGGGGCCATAGATACGCAGTATTTT. Encoded protein: CASSQDGSGGAIDTQYF.

The chain employs TRBV27 and TRBJ1-4, with D uncertain. The CDR3 runs 14 residues. Germline V gives CDR1 MNHEY, CDR2 SMNVEV (reference sequence). The V end was cut by 6 bases, the J end by 4 bases, with 12 bases between. CDR3 in amino acids: CASRRTVGNEKLFF. CDR3 bases: TGTGCCAGCAGAAGGACTGTTGGTAATGAAAAACTGTTTTTT.

The chain uses TRBV7-2 and TRBJ2-7; D perhaps matches TRBD1 (5 bases). In germline, CDR1 is SGHTA, CDR2 FQGNSA. Trimming pared 0 bases from V and 3 bases from J, leaving 15 bases between. CDR3 length: 16 amino acids. CDR3 sequence (DNA): TGTGCCAGCAGCTTAGCCGACACCGGACACGTCTACGAGCAGTACTTC. Its translation is CASSLADTGHVYEQYF.

The rearrangement joins TRBV9 to TRBJ2-3; the D is unclear. The CDR3 contains 13 residues. CDR1 SGDLS and CDR2 YYNGEE come from the germline V gene. Trimming removed 3 bases at V and 2 bases at J, with 7 bases between. CDR3 amino acids: CASSGPTTDTQYF. The CDR3 region has the DNA TGTGCCAGCAGCGGCCCTACCACAGATACGCAGTATTTT. The complete variable domain, with remaining parts taken from reference TRBV9 and TRBJ2-3, reads DSGVTQTPKHLITATGQRVTLRCSPRSGDLSVYWYQQSLDQGLQFLIQYYNGEERAKGNILERFSAQQFPDLHSELNLSSLELGDSALYFCASSGPTTDTQYFGPGTRLTVL.

The chain joins TRBV2 to TRBJ1-1, with 7 bases fitting TRBD1. CDR3 length equals 15 residues. The trim removed 8 bases at V and 2 bases at J, leaving 11 bases unmatched. CDR1 is SNHLY, CDR2 FYNNEI, per germline. CDR3 region: CASGDKEGANTEAFF. The CDR3 DNA reads TGTGCCAGCGGGGATAAGGAGGGGGCAAACACTGAAGCTTTCTTT. The full variable domain, with the rest looked up from reference TRBV2 and TRBJ1-1, is EPEVTQTPSHQVTQMGQEVILRCVPISNHLYFYWYRQILGQKVEFLVSFYNNEISEKSEIFDDQFSVERPDGSNFTLKIRSTKLEDSAMYFCASGDKEGANTEAFFGQGTRLTVV.

The V gene is TRBV7-8, the J gene TRBJ1-2, with 8 bases fitting TRBD1. Germline loops: CDR1 SGHVS, CDR2 FQNEAQ. CDR3 length: 15 amino acids. The V segment lost 3 bases and the J segment 5 bases; nucleotides outside the gene matches: 8. The CDR3 loop is CASSLSRDRIYGYTF. The DNA for the CDR3 is TGTGCCAGCAGCTTGTCCCGGGACAGGATATATGGCTACACCTTC. The full variable domain, with the rest looked up from reference TRBV7-8 and TRBJ1-2, is GAGVSQSPRYKVAKRGQDVALRCDPISGHVSLFWYQQALGQGPEFLTYFQNEAQLDKSGLPSDRFFAERPEGSVSTLKIQRTQQEDSAVYLCASSLSRDRIYGYTFGSGTRLTVV.

The chain is built from TRBV10-3 and TRBJ2-7; D not certain. The CDR3 sequence is 11 residues long. In germline, CDR1 is ENHRY, CDR2 SYGVKD. V was trimmed by 1 base and J by 7 bases, leaving 5 bases between them. In DNA, the CDR3 is TGTGCCATCAGTGAGTTGGATGAGCAGTACTTC. This encodes CAISELDEQYF.

The chain joins TRBV25-1 to TRBJ1-1; D perhaps matches TRBD1 (5 bases). With 3 bases removed from V and 4 bases from J, the gap between germline ends came to 18 bases. The CDR3 contains 16 residues. The V gene's germline CDR1 is MGHDK and CDR2 SYGVNS. The CDR3 sequence is CASSDYSREEGTEAFF. The CDR3 nucleotides read TGTGCCAGCAGTGATTACTCCAGGGAGGAGGGCACTGAAGCTTTCTTT. Using reference TRBV25-1 and TRBJ1-1 for the parts outside the CDR3, the full variable domain is EADIYQTPRYLVIGTGKKITLECSQTMGHDKMYWYQQDPGMELHLIHYSYGVNSTEKGDLSSESTVSRIRTEHFPLTLESARPSHTSQYLCASSDYSREEGTEAFFGQGTRLTVV.

About this clone itself: One end of the junction is discordant with germline, which a read error may explain. The chain joins TRBV7-7 to TRBJ2-1; tentative D call: TRBD2 (8 bases). Germline values: CDR1 SSHAT, CDR2 FNYEAQ (reference sequence). The CDR3 has 16 amino acids. DNA for the CDR3: TGTGCTAGCAGCCCAAACGGGAGGGGGCCGTACAATGAGCAGTTCTTC. Translation gives CASSPNGRGPYNEQFF.

The V gene is TRBV4-1, the J gene TRBJ2-5; 8 bases line up with TRBD1. V dropped 0 bases and J dropped 5; count of bases not matched to a gene: 14. Germline CDR1 reads MGHRA; CDR2 reads YSYEKL. There are 18 residues in the CDR3. The CDR3 loop reads CASSQERSSGGAGETQYF. The CDR3 DNA sequence: TGCGCCAGCAGCCAAGAGAGGTCGTCAGGGGGCGCCGGGGAGACCCAGTACTTC.

The V call is TRBV30, the J call TRBJ2-1, with a weak D call TRBD1 (5 bases). V was trimmed by 2 bases and J by 15 bases, leaving 14 bases between them. This CDR3 is 11 amino acids long. Per the germline V gene, CDR1 is GTSNPN and CDR2 is SVGIG (reference sequence). The CDR3 nucleotides are TGTGCCTGGAGTTGGGGCGAGCAGTGGTTCTTC. It specifies CAWSWGEQWFF.

This clone is large within its sample. The rearrangement joins TRBV7-8 to TRBJ2-5, with unresolved D. Germline assignment: CDR1 SGHVS and CDR2 FQNEAQ. The CDR3 runs 11 residues. Trimming took off 4 bases at V and 5 bases at J, with 5 bases between the two ends. CDR3 sequence reads: CASSYRETQYF. The CDR3 DNA sequence: TGTGCCAGCAGCTACCGGGAGACCCAGTACTTC. Supplemented by reference TRBV7-8 and TRBJ2-5, the full variable domain reads GAGVSQSPRYKVAKRGQDVALRCDPISGHVSLFWYQQALGQGPEFLTYFQNEAQLDKSGLPSDRFFAERPEGSVSTLKIQRTQQEDSAVYLCASSYRETQYFGPGTRLLVL.